This T cell receptor (beta chain) was sequenced during a study of radiotherapy plus CTLA-4 blockade in lung cancer. General observations from the study: The study found tumor-derived TCR clones expanded in blood after radiotherapy plus ipilimumab.

Data came from immunoSEQ multiplex PCR; TCRdb stores just in-frame clones and leaves some out. The sample includes roughly 86,000 clones, 75% to 90% seen only once; the top ten take 0.82%. In chemo-refractory metastatic non-small-cell lung cancer, patients got ipilimumab CTLA-4 blockade together with focal radiation. Details on this clone: Its antigen is unknown.

CDR3 length equals 16 residues. Trimming left V 0 bases short and J 2 bases short, with 13 bases between. Germline V lookup: CDR1 SGDLS, CDR2 YYNGEE. The clonotype comes from a human donor with non-small cell lung cancer who had stable disease on radiotherapy plus ipilimumab. The material was peripheral blood, obtained from a patient treated with radiotherapy plus ipilimumab. The gene calls are TRBV9 and TRBJ2-3; TRBD2 might be the D (5 bases). In DNA form, the CDR3 reads TGTGCCAGCAGCGTAGGGGGTGGGAGAACCACAGATACGCAGTATTTT. Translating gives CASSVGGGRTTDTQYF.